The 5 T cell receptor beta chains presented below share a single source sample, sequenced in a study of blood T cells in healthy people across ages. A second PCR of roughly 7 to 11 cycles used a sample-barcoded 5' primer and a J-beta primer mix. TCRdb fed the 5' RACE reads into MiXCR, producing one record per CDR3 protein. The sample carries fewer than 1,000,000 distinct CDR3 sequences, roughly 46% recorded once. What was sequenced was blood. The source is a man older than 75 in good health.

This rearrangement joins TRBV7-3 to TRBJ2-1; D is undetermined. Germline CDR1 is SGHTA and CDR2 is FQGTGA. This CDR3 region has 15 residues. V dropped 1 base and J dropped 3 bases, with 10 bases sitting between them. CDR3 sequence reads: CASSLKTSDYNEQFF. DNA for the CDR3: TGTGCCAGCAGCTTAAAGACTTCGGACTACAATGAGCAGTTCTTC.

This clonotype was counted only a few times. The rearrangement links TRBV4-2 to TRBJ2-7, with 7 bases fitting TRBD2. This CDR3 is 15 amino acids long. Losses at the gene ends were 4 bases for V and 3 bases for J; bases not matched to a gene: 9. Germline loops: CDR1 LGHNA, CDR2 YNFKEQ. CDR3 residues: CASSPPASGYYEQYF. CDR3 in DNA: TGTGCCAGCAGCCCCCCGGCTAGCGGTTACTACGAGCAGTACTTC.

The CDR3 bases are TGTGCCAGCATCCCTAGCGGGGGCAACACCGGGGAGCTGTTTTTT. This encodes CASIPSGGNTGELFF. The chain is built from TRBV27 and TRBJ2-2; TRBD2 matches at 10 bases. The V gene end was trimmed by 7 bases and the J gene end by 2 bases; junction bases not matched to a gene: 4. The germline V gene has CDR1 MNHEY and CDR2 SMNVEV (reference sequence). The CDR3 contains 15 residues.

The V and J genes are TRBV24-1 and TRBJ2-7; D might be TRBD1 (5 bases). The DNA end is more similar to TRBJ2-5, so the J call may be wrong. CDR1 is KGHDR and CDR2 is SFDVKD in the germline V gene. This CDR3 region has 13 residues. CDR3 sequence: CATSDLQGETQYF. In DNA, the CDR3 is TGTGCCACCAGTGATTTGCAGGGAGAGACCCAGTACTTC.

This clonotype was recorded once. This may be a read error: a much more frequent sequence differs by one nucleotide. The V and J genes are TRBV12-3 or TRBV12-4 and TRBJ2-5; TRBD1 or TRBD2 may be the D gene (5 bases each). The V end was cut by 4 bases, the J end by 11 bases, with 20 bases between. This CDR3 spans 14 amino acids. The CDR3 spells CASSSQLGAEEQYF. Written as DNA, the CDR3 is TGTGCCAGCAGTTCACAGCTCGGGGCGGAGGAGCAGTACTTC.